These 25 T cell receptor beta chains share one sample of origin, sequenced in a study of blood T cell repertoires in COVID-19. Clones were sequenced by immunoSEQ multiplex PCR, and TCRdb holds only the in-frame ones, with some missing. The sample contains around 350,000 clones, 70% to 90% of which appear only once. Input material: peripheral blood. The origin of the receptors is a human donor in a cohort sampled during active COVID-19.

This sequence joins TRBV6-5 and TRBJ1-3; possible D gene TRBD1, 6 bases. Germline V CDR1 and CDR2: MNHEY, SVGAGI. The CDR3 loop spans 15 amino acids. Trimming took off 5 bases at V and 1 base at J, with 12 bases between the two ends. The CDR3 bases are TGTGCCAGCAGTCGAGGACAGCTTTCTGGAAACACCATATATTTT. Residues: CASSRGQLSGNTIYF.

A single count supports this clone. V is TRBV5-1 and J is TRBJ2-1; D is perhaps TRBD1 (7 bases). Germline V gene data show CDR1 as SGHRS and CDR2 as YFSETQ. CDR3 length: 16 residues. The V end was cut by 2 bases, the J end by 3 bases, with 15 bases between. The CDR3 sequence is CASSLGGTEHYNEQFF. CDR3 nucleotides: TGCGCCAGCAGCTTAGGCGGGACAGAACACTACAATGAGCAGTTCTTC.

V gene TRBV9 combines with J gene TRBJ1-6; 9 nucleotides agree with TRBD1. The length of the CDR3 is 13 residues. Looked up from germline, CDR1 is SGDLS and CDR2 is YYNGEE. The junction had 0 bases not matched to a gene; V was cut back by 2 bases and J by 9 bases. The CDR3 sequence: CASSVGQGSPLHF. CDR3 sequence (DNA): TGTGCCAGCAGCGTGGGACAGGGTTCACCCCTCCACTTT.

The chain carries TRBV6-5 and TRBJ1-1; TRBD1 aligns across 7 bases. Germline V CDR1 and CDR2: MNHEY, SVGAGI. Trimming cost V 5 bases and J 3 bases; bases outside gene matches: 9. This CDR3 comprises 15 residues. CDR3 sequence: CASSRTRQGDTEAFF. CDR3 sequence (DNA): TGTGCCAGCAGTCGTACCCGACAGGGAGACACTGAAGCTTTCTTT.

The gene calls are TRBV19 and TRBJ1-5, with TRBD1 as a possible D gene (5 bases). V was cut by 8 bases and J by 5 bases, with 16 bases left in between. The CDR3 has 14 residues. CDR1 is LNHDA, CDR2 SQIVND, per germline (reference sequence). CDR3: CASRSPGKYQPQHF. The DNA of the CDR3 is TGTGCCAGTCGGTCCCCAGGGAAATATCAGCCCCAGCATTTT.

To note about this clone: Other DNA sequences in this specimen translate into the identical CDR3. This chain joins TRBV7-8 and TRBJ2-7; 9 bases agree with TRBD1. Germline V CDR1 and CDR2: SGHVS, FQNEAQ. The ends lost 1 base at V and 6 bases at J; junction bases unmatched: 1. The CDR3 is 13 amino acids. CDR3 residues: CASSLGQGGEQYF. CDR3 nucleotide sequence: TGTGCCAGCAGCTTAGGACAGGGGGGCGAGCAGTACTTC. The complete variable domain, with remaining parts taken from reference TRBV7-8 and TRBJ2-7, reads GAGVSQSPRYKVAKRGQDVALRCDPISGHVSLFWYQQALGQGPEFLTYFQNEAQLDKSGLPSDRFFAERPEGSVSTLKIQRTQQEDSAVYLCASSLGQGGEQYFGPGTRLTVT.

The genes are TRBV3-1 (or the pseudogene TRBV3-2) and TRBJ2-7; D might be TRBD1 (5 bases). Trimming took off 0 bases at V and 13 bases at J, with 22 bases between the two ends. The germline V gene has CDR1 LGHDT and CDR2 YNNKEL (reference sequence). This CDR3 spans 15 amino acids. The CDR3 loop is CASSQDRSRVPSQYF. CDR3 nucleotide sequence: TGTGCCAGCAGCCAAGATAGGTCCAGGGTTCCGTCTCAATACTTC.

The chain couples TRBV28 to TRBJ2-1, with D perhaps matching TRBD2 (6 bases). Deletions cut 5 bases from V and 6 bases from J, with 14 bases between. The CDR3 has 14 amino acids. Germline CDR1 reads MDHEN; CDR2 reads SYDVKM. The CDR3 here is CASSPLDGSNEQFF. Written as DNA, the CDR3 is TGTGCCAGCAGTCCCCTAGACGGGAGCAATGAGCAGTTCTTC.

J is TRBJ2-5 and V is TRBV4-2; 10 positions agree with TRBD2. The CDR3 sequence is 18 residues long. The V segment lost 1 base and the J segment 0 bases; nucleotides outside the gene matches: 8. The V gene's germline CDR1 is LGHNA and CDR2 YNFKEQ. Written as DNA, the CDR3 is TGTGCCAGCAGCCAAGCGCCCAGCGGGGGGGTGTACCAAGAGACCCAGTACTTC. Translation: CASSQAPSGGVYQETQYF.

This chain uses TRBV23-1 with TRBJ2-2, with D maybe TRBD2 (5 bases). TRBV23-1 is annotated as an ORF whose role is uncertain. The CDR3 runs to 13 residues. The V end lost 6 bases, the J end lost 4 bases, and 9 bases lay between the germline ends. The CDR3 DNA follows: TGCGCCAGCAGCCCGGCGGGCACCGGGGAGCTGTTTTTT. Its translation: CASSPAGTGELFF.

The rearrangement uses TRBV15 and TRBJ2-5; TRBD1 matches at 7 bases. The V segment lost 0 bases and the J segment 3 bases; nucleotides outside the gene matches: 10. The germline V gene has CDR1 LNHNV and CDR2 YYDKDF (reference sequence). This CDR3 comprises 17 residues. The CDR3 loop is CATSRDGDMTGKETQYF. The CDR3 bases are TGTGCCACCAGCAGAGATGGGGACATGACAGGGAAAGAGACCCAGTACTTC.

The CDR3 here is CASSLRDRGSNQPQHF. CDR3 coding DNA: TGTGCCAGCAGTTTACGGGACAGGGGTAGCAATCAGCCCCAGCATTTT. The chain carries TRBV28 and TRBJ1-5, with 10 bases fitting TRBD1. Germline assignment: CDR1 MDHEN and CDR2 SYDVKM. CDR3 length: 16 amino acids. With 2 bases clipped from V and 0 bases from J, the junction kept 1 base outside the gene matches.

V and J are TRBV7-2 and TRBJ1-2, with TRBD1 identical over 9 bases. V shed 1 base, J shed 4 bases, and the junction held 7 bases outside the gene matches. Germline CDR1 reads SGHTA; CDR2 reads FQGNSA. The CDR3 spans 16 residues. DNA for the CDR3: TGTGCCAGCAGCTTAGGGCGAGCGGGACAGGGCTATGGCTACACCTTC. It translates to CASSLGRAGQGYGYTF.

This chain uses TRBV19 with TRBJ1-5; a weak D match, TRBD1 (6 bases). Trimming took off 6 bases at V and 7 bases at J, with 19 bases between the two ends. CDR1 is LNHDA and CDR2 is SQIVND in the germline V gene (reference sequence). The CDR3 totals 15 residues. In nucleotides, the CDR3 is TGTGCCAGTAGGACAGCAGGGGTGGCGGTCCAGCCCCAGCATTTT. Encoded protein: CASRTAGVAVQPQHF.

This rearrangement joins TRBV30 to TRBJ1-2; 11 positions match TRBD1. The CDR3 contains 15 residues. Germline V gives CDR1 GTSNPN, CDR2 SVGIG (reference sequence). The ends lost 3 bases at V and 6 bases at J; junction bases unmatched: 9. DNA for the CDR3: TGTGCCTGGAGCCGACGGACAGGGGGCGGGGATGGCTACACCTTC. This codes for CAWSRRTGGGDGYTF.

The chain uses TRBV18 and TRBJ2-5; TRBD1 matches at 9 bases. Germline CDR1 is KGHSH and CDR2 is LQKENI. V trimming: 0 bases; J trimming: 5 bases; junction bases outside the gene matches: 7. This CDR3 spans 16 amino acids. Written as DNA, the CDR3 is TGTGCCAGCTCACCACCGGGACAGGGTTTAACGGAGACCCAGTACTTC. It specifies CASSPPGQGLTETQYF.

This clone was seen a single time. The J gene is TRBJ2-1, the V gene TRBV6-5; 7 bases line up with TRBD2. This CDR3 has 13 residues. With V trimmed by 6 bases and J by 4 bases, 3 bases remained unmatched. The germline CDR1 and CDR2 sequences are MNHEY and SVGAGI. CDR3 nucleotides: TGTGCCAGCAGCCCGGGACTATACAATGAGCAGTTCTTC. It encodes CASSPGLYNEQFF.

The chain combines TRBV27 with TRBJ2-3; possibly TRBD2 for D (5 bases). V was cut by 7 bases and J by 2 bases, with 10 bases left in between. There are 13 residues in the CDR3. Germline V CDR1 and CDR2: MNHEY, SMNVEV (reference sequence). DNA for the CDR3: TGTGCCAGCAAGAGGGTCACCACAGATACGCAGTATTTT. It yields the protein CASKRVTTDTQYF.

This chain links TRBV15 with TRBJ1-5; 7 bases align to TRBD1. Unmatched junction bases numbered 8, after V lost 1 base and J lost 5 bases. This CDR3 spans 16 amino acids. Germline CDR1 reads LNHNV; CDR2 reads YYDKDF (reference sequence). Here the CDR3 DNA reads TGTGCCACCAGCAGAGTGTTGACAGGGAGCTATCAGCCCCAGCATTTT. Translating it yields CATSRVLTGSYQPQHF. The full variable domain, its missing parts supplied by reference TRBV15 and TRBJ1-5, is DAMVIQNPRYQVTQFGKPVTLSCSQTLNHNVMYWYQQKSSQAPKLLFHYYDKDFNNEADTPDNFQSRRPNTSFCFLDIRSPGLGDTAMYLCATSRVLTGSYQPQHFGDGTRLSIL.

The chain couples TRBV5-1 to TRBJ2-7, with 9 nucleotides matching TRBD1. CDR1 and CDR2 (germline): SGHRS, YFSETQ. This CDR3 spans 14 amino acids. V lost 0 bases and J lost 7; bases outside the gene matches: 5. The CDR3 DNA follows: TGCGCCAGCAGCTTGGGTGGACAGGGGCGAGAGCAGTACTTC. It codes for CASSLGGQGREQYF.

The chain carries TRBV9 and TRBJ2-1; 7 nucleotides agree with TRBD2. The V gene's germline CDR1 is SGDLS and CDR2 YYNGEE. V was clipped by 3 bases and J by 2 bases; unmatched bases: 8. This CDR3 has 16 amino acids. DNA for the CDR3: TGTGCCAGCAGCGCGTCTTTACTAGCGCCCTACAATGAGCAGTTCTTC. Its protein product is CASSASLLAPYNEQFF.

The chain has TRBV14 and TRBJ1-1, with TRBD1 matching over 8 bases. Per the germline V gene, CDR1 is SGHDN and CDR2 is FVKESK. Losses at the gene ends were 4 bases for V and 7 bases for J; bases not matched to a gene: 8. CDR3 size: 14 residues. CDR3 bases: TGTGCCAGCAGCCGATGGGGGGGGACAGGTGAAGCTTTCTTT. Protein sequence: CASSRWGGTGEAFF.

This sequence joins TRBV7-8 and TRBJ1-1; D remains unclear. Germline V CDR1 and CDR2: SGHVS, FQNEAQ. V was pared by 2 bases and J by 1 base, with 14 bases between. This CDR3 region has 16 residues. The CDR3, as DNA: TGTGCCAGCAGCTTACTTACAGAGGGTCCGAACACTGAAGCTTTCTTT. Translated, it gives CASSLLTEGPNTEAFF. The full variable domain, with the rest looked up from reference TRBV7-8 and TRBJ1-1, is GAGVSQSPRYKVAKRGQDVALRCDPISGHVSLFWYQQALGQGPEFLTYFQNEAQLDKSGLPSDRFFAERPEGSVSTLKIQRTQQEDSAVYLCASSLLTEGPNTEAFFGQGTRLTVV.

CDR3 sequence: CASRLSQGTGGYTF. The CDR3 coding sequence is TGTGCCAGCAGATTATCCCAGGGGACAGGGGGCTACACCTTC. The chain couples TRBV6-5 to TRBJ1-2; TRBD1 aligns across 9 bases. With V trimmed by 6 bases and J by 8 bases, 10 bases remained unmatched. Germline-derived CDR1 and CDR2 are MNHEY and SVGAGI. This CDR3 is 14 amino acids long.

The chain joins TRBV2 to TRBJ1-4, with TRBD1 identical over 7 bases. Per the germline V gene, CDR1 is SNHLY and CDR2 is FYNNEI. The CDR3 runs to 14 residues. V shed 5 bases, J shed 8 bases, and the junction held 8 bases outside the gene matches. The CDR3 DNA reads TGTGCCAGCAGTCGGGACAGAGACTCCGAAAAACTGTTTTTT. It translates to CASSRDRDSEKLFF.